A selection of T cell receptor beta chains follows, all from one sample in a study of T cell responses to AZD1222 COVID-19 vaccine. The repertoire was sequenced with immunoSEQ multiplex PCR; TCRdb's copy has only in-frame clones and lacks some. The sample records over 100,000 clones, approximately 86% being singletons. Sequencing used peripheral blood, obtained on day 0 of AZD1222 vaccination. The source of these receptors is an adult in good health. The CDR3 runs from the conserved cysteine through the conserved F or W. Fields, in order: D gene, J gene, V gene, CDR3 protein, CDR3 DNA. A D gene is named only where the DNA matches it firmly.

NA	TRBJ1-1	TRBV5-4	CASSRQNTEAFF	TGTGCCAGCAGCCGACAAAACACTGAAGCTTTCTTT
TRBD2	TRBJ2-5	TRBV3-1/TRBV3-2	CASRREVMAGGPRETQYF	TGTGCCAGCAGACGAGAAGTCATGGCGGGGGGGCCTCGAGAGACCCAGTACTTC
NA	TRBJ2-2	TRBV6-5	CASSYWGANTGELFF	TGTGCCAGCAGTTACTGGGGGGCGAACACCGGGGAGCTGTTTTTT
NA	TRBJ1-2	TRBV21-1	CASSKGEMERVGEGAYGYTF	NA
NA	TRBJ2-3	TRBV11-2	CASSQRQTPGGDTQYF	TGTGCCAGCAGCCAACGACAGACCCCGGGTGGGGATACGCAGTATTTT
NA	TRBJ2-7	TRBV5-4	CASSSQTGYEQYF	TGTGCCAGCAGCTCACAGACAGGTTACGAGCAGTACTTC
NA	TRBJ1-5	TRBV2	CASSPTGHSNQPQHF	TGTGCCAGCAGCCCTACAGGGCATAGCAATCAGCCCCAGCATTTT
NA	TRBJ1-2	TRBV7-9	CASSFGGPRTF	TGTGCCAGCAGCTTTGGAGGACCCCGGACCTTC
TRBD2	TRBJ2-3	TRBV4-1	CASSQGLAGGGTDTQYF	TGCGCCAGCAGCCAAGGACTAGCGGGGGGTGGTACAGATACGCAGTATTTT
NA	TRBJ1-2	TRBV12-3/TRBV12-4	CASSISTNYGYTF	TGTGCCAGCAGTATCTCTACTAACTATGGCTACACCTTC
NA	TRBJ2-5	TRBV29-1	CSATRQVQETQYF	TGCAGCGCCACCCGACAGGTCCAAGAGACCCAGTACTTC
TRBD1	TRBJ1-1	TRBV4-1	CASSPRPDRGRFEENTEAFF	TGCGCCAGCAGCCCTCGACCGGACAGGGGGCGATTCGAGGAGAACACTGAAGCTTTCTTT
NA	TRBJ2-1	TRBV9	CASGPSGTAYNEQFF	TGTGCCAGCGGCCCCAGCGGGACAGCTTACAATGAGCAGTTCTTC
NA	TRBJ1-5	TRBV7-2	CASSLAGSHSNQPQHF	TGTGCCAGCAGCTTAGCAGGGTCTCATAGCAATCAGCCCCAGCATTTT
TRBD2	TRBJ2-1	TRBV7-9	CASSLASGSTHNEQFF	TGTGCCAGCAGCTTAGCTAGCGGGAGTACGCACAATGAGCAGTTCTTC
NA	TRBJ1-3	TRBV9	CASSGGRGAGNTIYF	TGTGCCAGCAGCGGAGGGAGGGGTGCAGGAAACACCATATATTTT
NA	TRBJ1-1	TRBV13	CASSLSRAFF	TGTGCCAGCAGCTTATCCAGGGCTTTCTTT
NA	TRBJ2-7	TRBV25-1	CASSDPRRPSYEQYF	TGTGCCAGCAGTGACCCACGCAGGCCCTCCTACGAGCAGTACTTC